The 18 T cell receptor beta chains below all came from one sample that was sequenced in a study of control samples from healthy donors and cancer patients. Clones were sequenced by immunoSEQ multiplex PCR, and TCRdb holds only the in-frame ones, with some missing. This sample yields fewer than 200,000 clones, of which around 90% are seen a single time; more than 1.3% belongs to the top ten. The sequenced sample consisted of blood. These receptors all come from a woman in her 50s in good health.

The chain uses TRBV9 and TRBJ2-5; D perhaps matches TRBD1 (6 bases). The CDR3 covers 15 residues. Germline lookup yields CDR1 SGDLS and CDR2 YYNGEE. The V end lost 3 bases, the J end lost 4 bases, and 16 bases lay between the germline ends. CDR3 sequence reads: CASSDQGRGSETQYF. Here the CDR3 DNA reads TGTGCCAGCAGCGACCAGGGGCGCGGGTCAGAGACCCAGTACTTC.

The CDR3 here is CASTEGGLWELFF. The DNA for the CDR3 is TGTGCCAGCACCGAAGGTGGACTTTGGGAACTGTTTTTT. The chain is built from TRBV6-5 and TRBJ1-4; D is unresolved. Germline CDR1 is MNHEY and CDR2 is SVGAGI. The CDR3 contains 13 residues. Trimming stripped 7 bases from V and 12 bases from J, with 18 bases between.

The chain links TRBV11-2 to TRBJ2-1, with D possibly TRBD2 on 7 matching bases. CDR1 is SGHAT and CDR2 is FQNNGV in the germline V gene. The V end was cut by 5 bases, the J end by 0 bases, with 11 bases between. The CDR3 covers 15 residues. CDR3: CASSLGGASYNEQFF. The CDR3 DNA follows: TGTGCCAGCAGCCTGGGGGGGGCCTCCTACAATGAGCAGTTCTTC.

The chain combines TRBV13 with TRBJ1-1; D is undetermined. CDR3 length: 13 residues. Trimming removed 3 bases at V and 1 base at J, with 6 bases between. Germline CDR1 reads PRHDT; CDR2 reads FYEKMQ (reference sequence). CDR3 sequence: CASSFGKNTEAFF. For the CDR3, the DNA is TGTGCCAGCAGCTTTGGGAAGAACACTGAAGCTTTCTTT.

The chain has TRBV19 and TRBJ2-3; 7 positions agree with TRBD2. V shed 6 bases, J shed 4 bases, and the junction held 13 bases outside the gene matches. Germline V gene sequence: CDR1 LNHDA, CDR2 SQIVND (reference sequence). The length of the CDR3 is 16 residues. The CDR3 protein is CASRIPGGTSPDTQYF. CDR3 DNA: TGTGCCAGTAGGATCCCCGGGGGGACCTCACCAGATACGCAGTATTTT.

The CDR3 sequence: CASSLPTNEKLFF. DNA of the CDR3: TGTGCCAGCAGCTTGCCAACTAATGAAAAACTGTTTTTT. The chain carries TRBV5-5 and TRBJ1-4; D is unresolved. Germline CDR1 and CDR2: SGHKS and YYEKEE (reference sequence). CDR3 length: 13 residues. Trimming cost V 1 base and J 0 bases, with 1 base left between them.

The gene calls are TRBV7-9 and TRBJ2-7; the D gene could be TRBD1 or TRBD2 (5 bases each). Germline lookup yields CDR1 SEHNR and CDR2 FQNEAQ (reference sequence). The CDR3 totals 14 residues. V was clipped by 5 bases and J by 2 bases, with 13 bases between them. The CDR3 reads CASSTGTRPYEQYF. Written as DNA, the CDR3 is TGTGCCAGCAGCACCGGGACCCGTCCCTACGAGCAGTACTTC.

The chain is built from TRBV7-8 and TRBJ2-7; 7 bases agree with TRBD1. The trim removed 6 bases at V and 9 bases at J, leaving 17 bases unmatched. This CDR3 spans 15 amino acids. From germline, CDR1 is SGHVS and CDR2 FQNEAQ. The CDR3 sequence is CASSGDSQRTPGQYF. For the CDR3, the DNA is TGTGCCAGCAGTGGGGACAGCCAACGAACCCCGGGGCAGTACTTC.

CDR3 DNA sequence: TGTGCCAGCAGGAAACAGACGAGAGGAGAGACCCAGTACTTC. It translates to CASRKQTRGETQYF. The chain carries TRBV2 and TRBJ2-5; D gene uncertain. V was shortened by 6 bases and J by 4 bases, with 15 bases between the two germline ends. The CDR3 totals 14 residues. Germline V lookup: CDR1 SNHLY, CDR2 FYNNEI.

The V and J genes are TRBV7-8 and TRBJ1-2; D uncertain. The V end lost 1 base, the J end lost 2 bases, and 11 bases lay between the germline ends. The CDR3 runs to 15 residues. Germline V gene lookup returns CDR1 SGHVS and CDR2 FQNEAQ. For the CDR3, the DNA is TGTGCCAGCAGCTTAGAGGACCCTTGGAACTATGGCTACACCTTC. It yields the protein CASSLEDPWNYGYTF.

The CDR3 sequence is CASSYYSGTANTEAFF. As DNA, the CDR3 is TGTGCCAGCAGTTACTACTCCGGGACGGCGAACACTGAAGCTTTCTTT. The chain has TRBV7-2 and TRBJ1-1; TRBD1 is a possible D gene (5 bases). Germline CDR1 reads SGHTA; CDR2 reads FQGNSA. The CDR3 is made up of 16 amino acids. The V and J ends lost 6 bases and 1 base respectively, with 18 bases between them. Supplemented by reference TRBV7-2 and TRBJ1-1, the full variable domain reads GAGVSQSPSNKVTEKGKDVELRCDPISGHTALYWYRQSLGQGLEFLIYFQGNSAPDKSGLPSDRFSAERTGGSVSTLTIQRTQQEDSAVYLCASSYYSGTANTEAFFGQGTRLTVV.

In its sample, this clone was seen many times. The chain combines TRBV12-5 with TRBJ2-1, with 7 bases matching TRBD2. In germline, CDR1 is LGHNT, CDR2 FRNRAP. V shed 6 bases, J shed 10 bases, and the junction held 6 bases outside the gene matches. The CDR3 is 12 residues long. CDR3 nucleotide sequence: TGTGCTAGTGGCCCTACTAGCGTAGAGCAGTTCTTC. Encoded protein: CASGPTSVEQFF.

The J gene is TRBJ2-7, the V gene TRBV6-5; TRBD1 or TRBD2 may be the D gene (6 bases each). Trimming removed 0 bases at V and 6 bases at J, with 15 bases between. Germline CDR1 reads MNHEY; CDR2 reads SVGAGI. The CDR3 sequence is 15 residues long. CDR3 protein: CASSYSKGGLGEQYF. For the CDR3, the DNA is TGTGCCAGCAGTTACTCGAAGGGGGGTTTAGGCGAGCAGTACTTC.

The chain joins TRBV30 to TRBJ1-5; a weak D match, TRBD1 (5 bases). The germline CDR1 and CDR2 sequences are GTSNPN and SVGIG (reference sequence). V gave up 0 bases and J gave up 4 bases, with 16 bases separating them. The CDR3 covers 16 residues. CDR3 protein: CAWSVPWQGGNQPQHF. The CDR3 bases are TGTGCCTGGAGTGTACCGTGGCAGGGAGGAAATCAGCCCCAGCATTTT.

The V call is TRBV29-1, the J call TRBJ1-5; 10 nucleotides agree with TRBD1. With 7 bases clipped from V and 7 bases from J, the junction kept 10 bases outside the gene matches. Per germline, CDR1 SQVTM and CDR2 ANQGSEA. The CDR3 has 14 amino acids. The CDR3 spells CSAKDRGPGQPQHF. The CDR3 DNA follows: TGCAGCGCTAAAGACAGGGGGCCTGGGCAGCCCCAGCATTTT.

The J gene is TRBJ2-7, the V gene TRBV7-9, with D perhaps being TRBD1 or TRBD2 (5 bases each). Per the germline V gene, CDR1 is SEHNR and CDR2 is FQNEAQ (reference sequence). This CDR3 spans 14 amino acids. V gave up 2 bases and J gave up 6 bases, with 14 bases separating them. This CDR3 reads CASSLFGADPEQYF. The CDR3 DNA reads TGTGCCAGCAGCTTATTCGGGGCAGACCCCGAGCAGTACTTC.

This CDR3 is CASSGLGGPETQYF. The CDR3, as DNA: TGTGCCAGCAGCGGCTTAGGGGGGCCAGAGACCCAGTACTTC. The chain carries TRBV5-8 and TRBJ2-5; D tentatively fits TRBD1 or TRBD2 (6 bases each). CDR1 is SGHTS and CDR2 is YDEGEE in the germline V gene. The CDR3 has 14 residues. Trimming left V 4 bases short and J 4 bases short, with 14 bases between.

This CDR3 reads CASSFNFDATIYF. The CDR3 coding sequence is TGTGCCAGCAGCTTCAACTTCGATGCCACCATATATTTT. V usage is TRBV7-9 and J usage is TRBJ1-3; D is unresolved. Germline V gene sequence: CDR1 SEHNR, CDR2 FQNEAQ (reference sequence). Between the trimmed V and J ends, which lost 3 bases and 9 bases, there was a span of 12 bases. The CDR3 totals 13 residues.